Below, 7 T cell receptor beta chains from the same sample are listed, as sequenced in a study of blood T cell repertoires in COVID-19. Repertoires were generated with immunoSEQ multiplex PCR, while TCRdb's copy carries only in-frame clones and drops some. Altogether 150,000 to 200,000 clones are present, 88% being singletons, with the ten largest covering approximately 4.5%. Material for sequencing was peripheral blood. The receptors here all came from a human donor in a cohort sampled during active COVID-19.

The CDR3 DNA reads as TGTGCCAGCAGCGGACAGGGTGTCACTGAAGCTTTCTTT. It is translated as CASSGQGVTEAFF. The chain recombines TRBV9 with TRBJ1-1, with 7 bases fitting TRBD1. The J segment lost 4 bases and the V segment lost 3 bases, leaving 3 bases of the junction unmatched. The germline CDR1 and CDR2 sequences are SGDLS and YYNGEE. The length of the CDR3 is 13 residues.

The chain combines TRBV7-2 with TRBJ2-7, with TRBD1 identical over 9 bases. This CDR3 is 16 amino acids long. Germline CDR1 SGHTA, CDR2 FQGNSA. Trimming at V came to 2 bases and at J to 2 bases, leaving 7 bases not matched to a gene. The CDR3: CASSLQQGARPYEQYF. In DNA form, the CDR3 reads TGTGCCAGCAGCTTACAACAGGGGGCGAGACCCTACGAGCAGTACTTC.

The chain combines TRBV29-1 with TRBJ1-5; 8 nucleotides agree with TRBD1. There are 13 residues in the CDR3. V shed 7 bases, J shed 4 bases, and the junction held 6 bases outside the gene matches. CDR1 SQVTM and CDR2 ANQGSEA come from the germline V gene. Here the CDR3 reads CSGATGVNQPQHF. In nucleotides, the CDR3 is TGCAGCGGTGCGACAGGGGTGAATCAGCCCCAGCATTTT.

The CDR3 reads CASSPRDRAYEQYF. In DNA, the CDR3 is TGCGCCAGCAGCCCAAGGGACAGAGCCTACGAGCAGTACTTC. The chain joins TRBV5-1 to TRBJ2-7; the match to TRBD1 covers 7 bases. The germline V gene encodes CDR1 SGHRS and CDR2 YFSETQ. CDR3 size: 14 residues. V lost 4 bases and J lost 2; bases outside the gene matches: 6.

The gene calls are TRBV21-1 and TRBJ1-4; the listed D gene, TRBD1, was not tested against the DNA. TRBV21-1 has pseudogene status. CDR3 length: 21 residues. CDR3 nucleotide sequence: TGTGCCAGCAGCACCTATGGGACAGCCTATGAACAAAAGAAAAACCGCGCGAAACTGTTTTTT. Its protein is CASSTYGTAYEQKKNRAKLFF.

J is TRBJ1-4 and V is TRBV19, with 7 bases aligning to TRBD1. CDR1 and CDR2 from the germline V gene are LNHDA and SQIVND (reference sequence). Trimming took 5 bases from V and 8 from J; bases not matched to a gene: 14. The CDR3 spans 16 residues. CDR3 amino acids: CASSQTATGVYEKLFF. CDR3 nucleotides: TGTGCCAGTAGTCAAACAGCAACAGGGGTTTACGAAAAACTGTTTTTT. Full variable domain (rest looked up from reference TRBV19 and TRBJ1-4): DGGITQSPKYLFRKEGQNVTLSCEQNLNHDAMYWYRQDPGQGLRLIYYSQIVNDFQKGDIAEGYSVSREKKESFPLTVTSAQKNPTAFYLCASSQTATGVYEKLFFGSGTQLSVL.

The J gene is TRBJ1-1, the V gene TRBV5-1, with TRBD1 as a possible D gene (6 bases). Germline V CDR1 and CDR2: SGHRS, YFSETQ. Trimming stripped 0 bases from V and 4 bases from J, with 7 bases between. This CDR3 comprises 13 residues. CDR3 nucleotides: TGCGCCAGCAGCTTGGAGGGGGTCACTGAAGCTTTCTTT. Translation gives CASSLEGVTEAFF.